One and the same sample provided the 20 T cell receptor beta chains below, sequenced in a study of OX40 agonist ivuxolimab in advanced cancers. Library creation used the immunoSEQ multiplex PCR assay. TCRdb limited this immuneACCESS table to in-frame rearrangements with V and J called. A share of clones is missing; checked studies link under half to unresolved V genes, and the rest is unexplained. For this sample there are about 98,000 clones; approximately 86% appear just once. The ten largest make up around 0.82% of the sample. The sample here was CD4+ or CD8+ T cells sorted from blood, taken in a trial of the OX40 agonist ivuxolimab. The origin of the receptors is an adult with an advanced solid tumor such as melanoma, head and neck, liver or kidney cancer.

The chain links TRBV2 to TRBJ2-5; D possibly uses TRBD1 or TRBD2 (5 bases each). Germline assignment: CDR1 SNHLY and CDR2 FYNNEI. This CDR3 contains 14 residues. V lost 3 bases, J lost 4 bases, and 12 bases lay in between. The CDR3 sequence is CASSDLRGAETQYF. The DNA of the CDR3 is TGTGCCAGCAGTGACCTGAGGGGCGCAGAGACCCAGTACTTC.

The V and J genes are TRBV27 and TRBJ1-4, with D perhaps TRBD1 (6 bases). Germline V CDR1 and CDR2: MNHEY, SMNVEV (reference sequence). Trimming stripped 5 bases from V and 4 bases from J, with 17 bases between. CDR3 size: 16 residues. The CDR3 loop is CASSLIGQPGNEKLFF. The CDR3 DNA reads TGTGCCAGCAGTCTAATAGGACAGCCCGGTAATGAAAAACTGTTTTTT.

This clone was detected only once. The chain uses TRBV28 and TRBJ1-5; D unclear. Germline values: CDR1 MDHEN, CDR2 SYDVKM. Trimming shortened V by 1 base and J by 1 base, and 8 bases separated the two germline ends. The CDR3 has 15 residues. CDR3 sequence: CASSLFPASNQPQHF. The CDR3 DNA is TGTGCCAGCAGTTTATTCCCAGCCAGCAATCAGCCCCAGCATTTT.

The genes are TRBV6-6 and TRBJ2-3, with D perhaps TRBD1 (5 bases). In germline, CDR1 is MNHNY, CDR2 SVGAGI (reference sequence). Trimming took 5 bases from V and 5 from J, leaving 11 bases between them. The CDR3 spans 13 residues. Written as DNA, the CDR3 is TGTGCCAGCAGTCAGAGAAGGGGAGATACGCAGTATTTT. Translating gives CASSQRRGDTQYF.

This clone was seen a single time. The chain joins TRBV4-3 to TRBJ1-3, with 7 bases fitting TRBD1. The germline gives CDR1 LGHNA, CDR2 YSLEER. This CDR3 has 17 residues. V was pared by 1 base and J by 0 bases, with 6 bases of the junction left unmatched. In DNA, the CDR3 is TGCGCCAGCAGCCAAGCCATCACAGGGGACTCTGGAAACACCATATATTTT. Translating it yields CASSQAITGDSGNTIYF.

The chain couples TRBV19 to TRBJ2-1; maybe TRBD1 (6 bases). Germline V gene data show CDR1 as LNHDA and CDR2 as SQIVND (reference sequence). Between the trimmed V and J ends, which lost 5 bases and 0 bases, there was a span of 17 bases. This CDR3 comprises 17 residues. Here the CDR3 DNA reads TGTGCCAGTAGTCCCCCGGGACACCAGAGCTCCTACAATGAGCAGTTCTTC. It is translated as CASSPPGHQSSYNEQFF.

CDR3 coding DNA: TGTGCCAGCGAAGGCGGGAGGGTACCCTACAATGAGCAGTTCTTC. Protein product: CASEGGRVPYNEQFF. The J gene is TRBJ2-1, the V gene TRBV6-1, with 9 bases lining up with TRBD2. Trimming removed 8 bases from V and 2 bases from J; junction bases left unmatched: 7. The CDR3 consists of 15 residues. From germline, CDR1 is MNHNS and CDR2 SASEGT.

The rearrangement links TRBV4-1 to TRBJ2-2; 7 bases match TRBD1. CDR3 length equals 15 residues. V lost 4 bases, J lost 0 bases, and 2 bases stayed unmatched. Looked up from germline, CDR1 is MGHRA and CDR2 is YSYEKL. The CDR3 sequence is CASSRDSANTGELFF. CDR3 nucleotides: TGCGCCAGCAGCCGGGACAGTGCGAACACCGGGGAGCTGTTTTTT.

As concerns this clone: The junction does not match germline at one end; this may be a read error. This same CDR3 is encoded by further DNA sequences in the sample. CDR3 nucleotide sequence: TGTGCTAGCAGTCCCCGGGGACTAGCGGGCTACAATGAGCAGTTCTTC. It translates to CASSPRGLAGYNEQFF. The V call is TRBV2, the J call TRBJ2-1; 12 bases are a match to TRBD2. The germline gives CDR1 SNHLY, CDR2 FYNNEI. This CDR3 region has 16 residues.

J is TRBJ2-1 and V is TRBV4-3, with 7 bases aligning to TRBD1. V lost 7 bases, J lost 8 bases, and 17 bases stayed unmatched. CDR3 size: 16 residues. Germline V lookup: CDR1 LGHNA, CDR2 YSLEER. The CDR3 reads CASNESRQGVRYEQFF. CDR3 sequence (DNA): TGCGCCAGCAACGAATCGAGACAGGGTGTTAGGTATGAGCAGTTCTTC.

The CDR3 sequence: CAWTGGNSPLHF. The CDR3 region has the DNA TGTGCCTGGACCGGGGGGAATTCACCCCTCCACTTT. This chain connects TRBV30 to TRBJ1-6, with a tentative D call TRBD1 (5 bases). V lost 4 bases and J 7 bases, leaving 8 bases between the germline ends. The CDR3 consists of 12 residues. The germline V gene has CDR1 GTSNPN and CDR2 SVGIG (reference sequence).

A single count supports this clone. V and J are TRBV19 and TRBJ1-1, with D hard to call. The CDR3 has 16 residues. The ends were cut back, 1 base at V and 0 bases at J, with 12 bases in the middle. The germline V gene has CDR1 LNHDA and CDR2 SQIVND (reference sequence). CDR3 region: CASSIARGTVNTEAFF. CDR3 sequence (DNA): TGTGCCAGTAGTATAGCCCGAGGTACAGTGAACACTGAAGCTTTCTTT.

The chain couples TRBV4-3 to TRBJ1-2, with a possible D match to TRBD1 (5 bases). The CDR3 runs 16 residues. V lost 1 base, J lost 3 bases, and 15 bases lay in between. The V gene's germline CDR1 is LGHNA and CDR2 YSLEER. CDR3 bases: TGCGCCAGCAGCCAAGGGGGCAGGACTGTTGACTATGGCTACACCTTC. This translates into CASSQGGRTVDYGYTF.

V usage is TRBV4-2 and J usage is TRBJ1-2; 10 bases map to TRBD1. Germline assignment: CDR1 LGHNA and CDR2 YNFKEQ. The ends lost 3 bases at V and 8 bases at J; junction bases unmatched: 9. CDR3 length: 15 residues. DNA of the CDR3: TGTGCCAGCAGCCAGCCGGGACAGGGGTTAGAAGGCTACACCTTC. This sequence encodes CASSQPGQGLEGYTF.

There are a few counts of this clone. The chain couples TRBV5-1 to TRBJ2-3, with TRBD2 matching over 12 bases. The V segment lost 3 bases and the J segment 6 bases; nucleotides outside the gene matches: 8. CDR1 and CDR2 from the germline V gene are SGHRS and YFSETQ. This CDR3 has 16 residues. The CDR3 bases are TGCGCCAGCAGCTCGCTGCCTAGCGGGAGGGGTGATACGCAGTATTTT. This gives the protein CASSSLPSGRGDTQYF.

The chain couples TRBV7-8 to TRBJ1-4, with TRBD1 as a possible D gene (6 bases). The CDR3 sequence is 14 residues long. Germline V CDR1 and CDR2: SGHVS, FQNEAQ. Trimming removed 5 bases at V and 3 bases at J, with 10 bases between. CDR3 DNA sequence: TGTGCCAGCAGCCCACAGGGCGCTAATGAAAAACTGTTTTTT. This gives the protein CASSPQGANEKLFF.

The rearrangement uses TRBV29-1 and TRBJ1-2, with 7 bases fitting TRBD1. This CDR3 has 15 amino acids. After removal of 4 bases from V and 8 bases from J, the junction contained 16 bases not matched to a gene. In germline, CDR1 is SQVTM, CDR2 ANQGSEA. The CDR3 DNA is TGCAGCGTTGTCCCCTATACAGGGGAGAATGGAGGCTACACCTTC. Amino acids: CSVVPYTGENGGYTF.

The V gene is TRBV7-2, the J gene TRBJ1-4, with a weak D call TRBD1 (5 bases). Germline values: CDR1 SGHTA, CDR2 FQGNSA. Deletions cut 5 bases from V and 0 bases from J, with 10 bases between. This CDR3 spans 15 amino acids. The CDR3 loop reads CASSPRGSTNEKLFF. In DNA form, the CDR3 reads TGTGCCAGCAGCCCGCGGGGGTCAACTAATGAAAAACTGTTTTTT.

Here the CDR3 reads CASSPITGNYGYTF. DNA of the CDR3: TGCGCCAGCAGCCCTATTACGGGAAACTATGGCTACACCTTC. This rearrangement joins TRBV5-1 to TRBJ1-2; D is unresolved. Germline-derived CDR1 and CDR2 are SGHRS and YFSETQ. Trimming stripped 4 bases from V and 2 bases from J, with 12 bases between. The CDR3 totals 14 residues. Filled out from reference TRBV5-1 and TRBJ1-2, the complete variable domain reads KAGVTQTPRYLIKTRGQQVTLSCSPISGHRSVSWYQQTPGQGLQFLFEYFSETQRNKGNFPGRFSGRQFSNSRSEMNVSTLELGDSALYLCASSPITGNYGYTFGSGTRLTVV.

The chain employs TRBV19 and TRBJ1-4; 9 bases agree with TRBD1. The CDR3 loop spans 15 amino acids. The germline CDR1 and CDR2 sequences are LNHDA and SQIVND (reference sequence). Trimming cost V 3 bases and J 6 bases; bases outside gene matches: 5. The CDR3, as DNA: TGTGCCAGTAGTATTCGGGGGACAGGGTATGAAAAACTGTTTTTT. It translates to CASSIRGTGYEKLFF.